One sample yielded the 7 T cell receptor beta chains listed below, sequenced in a study of cytomegalovirus exposure and HLA in healthy donors. Profiling relied on immunoSEQ multiplex PCR, and the TCRdb table lists in-frame clones only, not all of them. The table includes about 220,000 clones, about 89% detected once. The material sequenced was PBMCs. These receptors came from a woman aged 18-35 years in good health and CMV-seronegative.

CDR3 DNA sequence: TGTGCCAGCAGTCAGCGGGGTACCGGGGAGCTGTTTTTT. It yields the protein CASSQRGTGELFF. The chain joins TRBV6-6 to TRBJ2-2, with 7 positions matching TRBD2. Trimming at V came to 5 bases and at J to 5 bases, leaving 2 bases not matched to a gene. The CDR3 sequence is 13 residues long. Looked up from germline, CDR1 is MNHNY and CDR2 is SVGAGI (reference sequence).

The chain employs TRBV11-3 and TRBJ2-1; D unclear. The V end was cut by 3 bases, the J end by 10 bases, with 7 bases between. CDR1 and CDR2 (germline): SGHNT, YENEEA. This CDR3 has 11 amino acids. This CDR3 is CASSFTNEQFF. DNA of the CDR3: TGTGCCAGCAGCTTTACAAACGAGCAGTTCTTC.

J is TRBJ2-2 and V is TRBV14; 13 positions match TRBD2. This CDR3 has 18 residues. V lost 4 bases to trimming and J lost 0 bases; unmatched junction nucleotides: 5. Germline V CDR1 and CDR2: SGHDN, FVKESK. CDR3 sequence reads: CASSPGLAGPANTGELFF. The DNA for the CDR3 is TGTGCCAGCAGCCCGGGACTAGCGGGACCCGCGAACACCGGGGAGCTGTTTTTT.

This sequence joins TRBV6-4 and TRBJ2-2; 10 positions agree with TRBD2. The V and J ends lost 4 bases and 6 bases, in that order; junction bases with no gene match: 8. The CDR3 has 16 amino acids. Germline values: CDR1 MRHNA, CDR2 SNTAGT. The CDR3 region is CASSVTLAGESGELFF. The CDR3 DNA reads TGTGCCAGCAGTGTAACTCTAGCGGGAGAGTCCGGGGAGCTGTTTTTT.

The chain employs TRBV19 and TRBJ2-7; the match to TRBD1 covers 7 bases. V lost 2 bases to trimming and J lost 5 bases; unmatched junction nucleotides: 6. This CDR3 is 14 amino acids long. The germline V gene has CDR1 LNHDA and CDR2 SQIVND (reference sequence). CDR3 nucleotides: TGTGCCAGTAGTATAACCGAGGGGGCCCACGAGCAGTACTTC. Protein product: CASSITEGAHEQYF.

J is TRBJ1-1 and V is TRBV7-8; the D is unclear. V lost 4 bases to trimming and J lost 6 bases, with 12 bases between them. Germline CDR1 SGHVS, CDR2 FQNEAQ. This CDR3 region has 13 residues. The CDR3 protein is CASSSGEGSEAFF. DNA for the CDR3: TGTGCCAGCAGCTCCGGGGAAGGGTCTGAAGCTTTCTTT.

The genes are TRBV2 and TRBJ1-5, with 11 bases fitting TRBD1. The V gene's germline CDR1 is SNHLY and CDR2 FYNNEI. Germline trimming cut 6 bases from V and 7 bases from J; bases unmatched to any gene: 14. The CDR3 sequence is 17 residues long. The CDR3 protein is CASRETGTGGFRQPQHF. The CDR3 DNA sequence: TGTGCCAGCAGGGAAACCGGGACAGGGGGTTTCCGGCAGCCCCAGCATTTT.